These T cell receptor beta chains were read from a single sample in a study of blood T cell repertoires in COVID-19. Sequencing used immunoSEQ multiplex PCR; TCRdb keeps in-frame clones, though not all of them. The sample records 310,000 or so clones, 87% being singletons. The sequenced sample consisted of PBMCs or T cells enriched from blood (not recorded which). These receptors were obtained from a woman aged 25 to 39 who had recovered from COVID-19. CDR3s include the opening cysteine and the closing phenylalanine or tryptophan. A D gene is named only where the DNA matches it firmly. Clone sizes are given selectively: once, few, many, or a class where the clone is expanded.

CDR3 length,V gene,clone size,D gene,J gene,CDR3 protein,CDR3 DNA
14,TRBV9,-,-,TRBJ2-3,CASSVTGRTDTQYF,TGTGCCAGCAGCGTTACAGGACGCACAGATACGCAGTATTTT
15,TRBV5-1,-,-,TRBJ2-7,CASSLGTGGVGEQYF,TGCGCCAGCAGCTTGGGGACTGGCGGGGTGGGCGAGCAGTACTTC
17,TRBV15,-,-,TRBJ1-4,CATSRILRDPTNEKLFF,TGTGCCACCAGCAGGATATTACGGGATCCAACTAATGAAAAACTGTTTTTT
16,TRBV5-4,-,TRBD2,TRBJ2-7,CASSLGSGGISYEQYF,TGTGCCAGCAGCTTGGGTAGCGGGGGGATCTCCTACGAGCAGTACTTC
14,TRBV19,-,TRBD1,TRBJ2-2,CASSETGGPGELFF,TGTGCCAGTAGCGAGACAGGGGGCCCCGGGGAGCTGTTTTTT
18,TRBV15,-,-,TRBJ1-2,CATSSVSAPGALFYGYTF,TGTGCCACCAGCAGTGTTTCCGCCCCAGGCGCCCTCTTCTATGGCTACACCTTC
13,TRBV27,-,-,TRBJ2-5,CASSEWAHGGQYF,TGTGCCAGCAGTGAATGGGCTCACGGGGGCCAGTACTTC
14,TRBV2,-,TRBD1,TRBJ1-6,CASVRDSNNSPLHF,TGTGCCAGCGTGAGGGACAGCAATAATTCACCCCTCCACTTT
15,TRBV6-5,-,TRBD2,TRBJ2-5,CASSWGTSGKETQYF,TGTGCCAGCAGTTGGGGGACTAGCGGTAAAGAGACCCAGTACTTC
11,TRBV21-1,-,-,TRBJ2-4,CARTEQNIQYF,TGTGCCAGGACAGAGCAAAACATTCAGTACTTC
13,TRBV7-2,once,-,TRBJ1-4,CASSLDPQAELFF,TGTGCCAGCAGCTTGGACCCACAGGCCGAACTGTTTTTT
15,TRBV7-3,-,-,TRBJ1-3,CASSAHGGWGNTIYF,TGTGCCAGCAGCGCCCACGGAGGGTGGGGAAACACCATATATTTT
13,TRBV2,few,-,TRBJ2-7,CASRGNGGDEQYF,TGTGCCAGCAGAGGGAATGGGGGCGACGAGCAGTACTTC
11,TRBV20-1,-,-,TRBJ2-7,CSARTPYEQYF,TGCAGTGCTAGAACACCCTACGAGCAGTACTTC
16,TRBV27,-,TRBD1,TRBJ1-1,CASRVTGGFRGTEAFF,TGTGCCAGCAGAGTAACAGGGGGTTTCCGAGGTACTGAAGCTTTCTTT
15,TRBV27,-,TRBD2,TRBJ2-1,CASSLRRGVHNEQFF,TGTGCCAGCAGTTTACGGCGGGGGGTACACAATGAGCAGTTCTTC
14,TRBV7-2,few,TRBD1,TRBJ1-1,CASSSGTVYTEAFF,TGTGCCAGCAGTTCCGGGACAGTCTACACTGAAGCTTTCTTT
14,TRBV15,-,-,TRBJ2-2,CATTGGSPTGELFF,TGTGCCACCACCGGAGGTAGCCCCACCGGGGAGCTGTTTTTT
16,TRBV6-5,-,-,TRBJ1-3,CASSYSTWSSGNTIYF,TGTGCCAGCAGTTACTCGACTTGGTCCTCTGGAAACACCATATATTTT
14,TRBV7-9,-,-,TRBJ1-3,CASSLTGSGNTIYF,TGTGCCAGCAGCTTAACGGGCTCTGGAAACACCATATATTTT
14,TRBV2,once,TRBD1,TRBJ1-5,CASTTGQGSQPQHF,TGTGCCAGCACTACGGGACAGGGGAGTCAGCCCCAGCATTTT
15,TRBV5-1,-,-,TRBJ1-4,CASSQAGWPDEKLFF,TGCGCCAGCAGCCAGGCGGGGTGGCCGGATGAAAAACTGTTTTTT